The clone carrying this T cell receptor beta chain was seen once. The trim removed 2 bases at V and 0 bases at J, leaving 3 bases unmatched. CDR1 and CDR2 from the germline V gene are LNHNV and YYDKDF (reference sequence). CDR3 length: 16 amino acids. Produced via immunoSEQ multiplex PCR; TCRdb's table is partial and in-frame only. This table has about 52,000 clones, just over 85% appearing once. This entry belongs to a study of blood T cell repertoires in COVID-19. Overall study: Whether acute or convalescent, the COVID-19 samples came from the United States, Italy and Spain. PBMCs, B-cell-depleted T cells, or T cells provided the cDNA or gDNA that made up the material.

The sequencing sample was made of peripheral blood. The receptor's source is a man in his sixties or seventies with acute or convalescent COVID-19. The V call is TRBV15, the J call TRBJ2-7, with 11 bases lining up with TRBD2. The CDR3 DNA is TGTGCCACCAGCAGAAAAACTAGCGGGAGCTCCTACGAGCAGTACTTC. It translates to CATSRKTSGSSYEQYF.